This section outlines one T cell receptor beta chain sequence together with its context. V gave up 3 bases and J gave up 0 bases; unmatched junction bases: 14. This CDR3 spans 19 amino acids. CDR1 and CDR2 from the germline V gene are KGHSH and LQKENI. The record originates from a study of blood T cell repertoires in COVID-19. Study-wide background: Researchers got acute and convalescent COVID-19 samples from the United States, Italy and Spain.

Using immunoSEQ multiplex PCR, the repertoire was profiled, and TCRdb retains in-frame clones only, with some absent. The top ten hold roughly 9.7% of the sample, which has about 50,000 clones, roughly 90% seen once. J is TRBJ1-1 and V is TRBV18; TRBD1 aligns across 9 bases. Sequenced: peripheral blood. This sequence originates from an elderly woman with acute or convalescent COVID-19. The CDR3 region is CASSPDRGSPTGMNTEAFF. CDR3 DNA sequence: TGTGCCAGCTCACCGGACAGGGGCAGCCCCACGGGAATGAACACTGAAGCTTTCTTT.